The subject of this entry is one T cell receptor beta chain. The data are from a study of blood T cell repertoires in COVID-19. Overall study context: From the United States, Italy and Spain came samples of acute and convalescent COVID-19. PBMCs, B-cell-depleted T cells, or T cells provided the cDNA or gDNA that made up the material.

Authors' methods: For nucleated cells, counts were estimated from reference gene primer amplification. The assay was immunoSEQ multiplex PCR, and TCRdb's table has in-frame clones only and misses some. The V and J calls and the clone size are those of that table, but D and trimming were determined from the DNA. The table has 200,000 to 250,000 clones, over 80% seen once. The TCR sequence derives from a human donor in a cohort sampled during active COVID-19. Material for sequencing was peripheral blood.

DNA of the CDR3: TGTGCCAGCAGCGTAGAGTACTCCACTGAAGCTTTCTTT. Amino acids: CASSVEYSTEAFF. V and J are TRBV9 and TRBJ1-1, with D uncertain. This CDR3 has 13 residues. V dropped 0 bases and J dropped 4 bases, with 7 bases sitting between them. The V gene's germline CDR1 is SGDLS and CDR2 YYNGEE.